A selection of T cell receptor beta chains follows, all from one sample in a study of blood T cell repertoires in COVID-19. Clones were read by immunoSEQ multiplex PCR, and TCRdb kept only the in-frame ones, dropping some. This table has over 200,000 clones, about nine tenths appearing once. The sample comprised peripheral blood. Receptor source: a man younger than 40 with COVID-19, enrolled during active disease. Both conserved end residues are part of each CDR3. D genes are given only for firm matches. Some rows have no size entry. The others give once, few or many, or a class for an expanded clone.

TRBV7-3	TRBD1	TRBJ1-6	NA	CASRPGQGSSYNSPLHF	TGTGCCAGCAGGCCGGGACAGGGGAGCTCCTATAATTCACCCCTCCACTTT
TRBV4-1	TRBD2	TRBJ2-1	NA	CASRQPLAVQRGEQFF	TGCGCCAGCAGGCAACCACTAGCGGTCCAGCGGGGTGAGCAGTTCTTC
TRBV6-2/TRBV6-3	TRBD2	TRBJ2-3	NA	CASSSTGTSGSDTQYF	TGTGCCAGCAGCTCTACCGGGACTAGCGGGTCAGATACGCAGTATTTT
TRBV30	NA	TRBJ1-2	NA	CAWGGGLNYGYTF	TGTGCCTGGGGCGGGGGGCTGAACTATGGCTACACCTTC
TRBV14	NA	TRBJ1-4	NA	CASSQTGQTFNEKLFF	TGTGCCAGCAGCCAAACAGGACAGACTTTTAATGAAAAACTGTTTTTT
TRBV6-5	NA	TRBJ1-2	NA	CASRAGFDGYTF	TGTGCCAGCAGAGCAGGGTTTGATGGCTACACCTTC
TRBV7-8	TRBD2	TRBJ2-3	NA	CASSYPATSGTDTQYF	TGTGCCAGCAGCTATCCGGCGACTAGCGGCACAGATACGCAGTATTTT
TRBV12-3/TRBV12-4	NA	TRBJ2-1	NA	CASSLGLLRGQFF	TGTGCCAGCAGTTTAGGACTTTTACGGGGGCAGTTCTTC
TRBV28	NA	TRBJ2-7	NA	CASSSGLIYEQYF	TGTGCCAGCAGTTCAGGACTGATCTACGAGCAGTACTTC
TRBV3-1/TRBV3-2	TRBD2	TRBJ2-1	NA	CASSHTSGRSYNEQFF	TGTGCCAGCAGCCACACTAGCGGGAGGTCCTACAATGAGCAGTTCTTC
TRBV6-5	TRBD1	TRBJ1-4	NA	CASSRTGGLREKLFF	TGTGCCAGCAGCCGTACAGGGGGCTTGAGAGAAAAACTGTTTTTT
TRBV11-2	TRBD1	TRBJ1-1	NA	CASITTGGNTEAFF	TGTGCCAGCATCACGACAGGGGGGAACACTGAAGCTTTCTTT
TRBV27	NA	TRBJ2-3	NA	CASSSVGEGTDTQYF	TGTGCCAGCAGTTCAGTCGGGGAGGGCACAGATACGCAGTATTTT
TRBV27	TRBD1	TRBJ1-1	NA	CASSPGTVNTEAFF	TGTGCCAGCAGTCCTGGGACAGTGAACACTGAAGCTTTCTTT
TRBV2	TRBD1	TRBJ1-1	NA	CASCRGPNTEAFF	TGTGCCAGTTGCAGGGGGCCCAACACTGAAGCTTTCTTT
TRBV5-4	TRBD1	TRBJ2-7	NA	CASSLLGTGTYEQYF	TGTGCCAGCAGCTTGCTCGGGACAGGTACCTACGAGCAGTACTTC
TRBV2	NA	TRBJ1-5	NA	CASSEVQGRNQPQHF	TGTGCCAGCAGTGAGGTCCAAGGGAGGAATCAGCCCCAGCATTTT
TRBV29-1	NA	TRBJ1-1	NA	CSVVVNTEAFF	TGCAGCGTTGTCGTAAACACTGAAGCTTTCTTT
TRBV6-5	NA	TRBJ2-7	NA	CASLPMAGSEQYF	TGTGCCAGCCTTCCAATGGCCGGGTCCGAGCAGTACTTC
TRBV19	NA	TRBJ1-2	NA	CASSSLWSARDYGYTF	TGTGCCAGTAGTTCCCTTTGGTCGGCCCGGGACTATGGCTACACCTTC
TRBV2	NA	TRBJ2-3	NA	CASMSHSLTDTQYF	TGTGCCAGCATGTCTCACAGTCTCACAGATACGCAGTATTTT
TRBV6-1	NA	TRBJ1-5	NA	CASSEAVYYSNQPQHF	TGTGCCAGCAGTGAAGCAGTATACTATAGCAATCAGCCCCAGCATTTT
TRBV19	NA	TRBJ1-2	once	CASSMIRRGSSVYTF	TGTGCCAGTAGTATGATCAGAAGGGGATCATCGGTCTACACCTTC
TRBV7-9	TRBD1	TRBJ1-2	few	CASSSTGKPNNGYTF	TGTGCCAGCAGCTCGACAGGGAAGCCTAATAATGGCTACACCTTC
TRBV6-5	NA	TRBJ2-2	NA	CASSPRTTPVGELFF	TGTGCCAGCAGCCCCCGGACTACCCCGGTCGGGGAGCTGTTTTTT
TRBV11-2	TRBD2	TRBJ2-1	NA	CASSLGASGSYNEQFF	TGTGCCAGCAGCTTAGGGGCTAGCGGGTCCTACAATGAGCAGTTCTTC
TRBV7-2	TRBD2	TRBJ2-5	NA	CASSPGAGGRQETQYF	TGTGCCAGCAGCCCCGGAGCGGGGGGGCGTCAAGAGACCCAGTACTTC
TRBV5-1	TRBD1	TRBJ1-3	NA	CASSSTGPSGNTIYF	TGCGCCAGCAGCTCGACAGGGCCCTCTGGAAACACCATATATTTT
TRBV7-9	NA	TRBJ2-1	NA	CASSVSGVYNEQFF	TGTGCCAGCAGCGTTAGCGGCGTTTACAATGAGCAGTTCTTC